A single T cell receptor beta chain is shown here with its context. The sample belongs to a study of blood T cell repertoires in COVID-19. The protocol was immunoSEQ multiplex PCR, while the TCRdb copy is restricted to in-frame clones and leaves out a portion. The sample has roughly 220,000 clones, roughly 84% seen once. V shed 1 base, J shed 4 bases, and the junction held 6 bases outside the gene matches. The germline gives CDR1 LGHDT, CDR2 YNNKEL (reference sequence). The CDR3 runs 16 residues. Sequencing was done on a sample of peripheral blood. V is TRBV3-1 (or the pseudogene TRBV3-2) and J is TRBJ2-7, with 11 bases that match TRBD2. The TCR originated in a woman aged 40 to 50 who had recovered from COVID-19. As DNA, the CDR3 is TGTGCCAGCAGCCAAGGTTTTGCTAGCGGGGGGTACGAGCAGTACTTC. Residues: CASSQGFASGGYEQYF.